This TCR beta chain originates from a study of tumor-infiltrating lymphocytes in primary liver carcinoma. Study-wide results and caveats: About 8-25% of top clones, no more, were shared by all five regions.

Comments on this clonotype: Its antigen is as yet unknown. The CDR3 carries no conserved terminal phenylalanine or tryptophan, so it likely arises from a read error.

Total RNA and DNA came together from around 20-30 mg of bulk tissue without cell sorting. The template, approximately 500 ng total RNA, yielded TCR beta cDNA made with a constant-region primer. Generation of the TCR beta libraries relied on three nested multiplex PCR rounds using slightly modified ARM-PCR. One entry per CDR3 protein results from TCRdb running MiXCR on the multiplex PCR reads. The data hold some 30,000 distinct CDR3 sequences, with around 78% observed a single time. The sequenced material came from liver tumor tissue from sampling region 5. Subset noted: tumor region T5, tumor centre. The receptor's source is a man aged 40-49 years with primary liver carcinoma and hepatitis B virus infection.

CDR3 amino acids: CASSLQGTSGSVWQYL. DNA for the CDR3: TGTGCCAGCAGTCTACAAGGGACTAGCGGGAGCGTCTGGCAGTATTTG. V is TRBV12-3 or TRBV12-4 and J is TRBJ2-3, with TRBD2 matching 14 bases. The CDR3 contains 16 residues. V lost 5 bases, J lost 11 bases, and 12 bases stayed unmatched.